The 29 T cell receptor beta chains given below trace back to one sample, sequenced in a study of shared clonotypes between healthy human individuals. The table came from immunoSEQ multiplex PCR; TCRdb's copy has only in-frame clones and leaves some out. Found here are around 500,000 clones, roughly 83% of them singletons; the top ten hold approximately 13%. The sequenced sample consisted of PBMCs. Receptors were obtained from a woman aged 40 to 50 in good health. Some clones in this sample may be carry-over from other donors' samples.

V usage is TRBV7-9 and J usage is TRBJ1-2, with a weak D call TRBD1 (5 bases). Trimming cost V 2 bases and J 13 bases, with 11 bases left between them. The CDR3 is 11 amino acids. Germline CDR1 SEHNR, CDR2 FQNEAQ (reference sequence). This CDR3 is CASSLRRGSTF. CDR3 coding DNA: TGTGCCAGCAGCTTAAGGAGGGGTTCCACCTTC.

This chain uses TRBV5-1 with TRBJ2-3, with no clear D. The CDR3 loop spans 13 amino acids. V lost 6 bases, J lost 0 bases, and 8 bases lay in between. In germline, CDR1 is SGHRS, CDR2 YFSETQ. The CDR3 protein is CASTQTSTDTQYF. CDR3 nucleotide sequence: TGCGCCAGCACCCAAACCAGCACAGATACGCAGTATTTT.

V is TRBV11-2 and J is TRBJ2-1, with TRBD2 identical over 12 bases. This CDR3 region has 15 residues. V was pared by 6 bases and J by 4 bases, with 4 bases of the junction left unmatched. Germline CDR1 reads SGHAT; CDR2 reads FQNNGV. The CDR3 DNA sequence: TGTGCCAGCAGAGGACTAGCGGGATGGTACAATGAGCAGTTCTTC. Its protein is CASRGLAGWYNEQFF.

The rearrangement uses TRBV28 and TRBJ1-1; D is unclear. This CDR3 has 14 amino acids. Germline V gene sequence: CDR1 MDHEN, CDR2 SYDVKM. Deletions cut 2 bases from V and 5 bases from J, with 12 bases between. The CDR3 loop is CASSLRVIGTEAFF. CDR3 coding DNA: TGTGCCAGCAGTTTACGGGTTATAGGGACTGAAGCTTTCTTT.

A single count supports this clone. V and J are TRBV19 and TRBJ1-2, with 9 bases fitting TRBD1. V dropped 3 bases and J dropped 7; count of bases not matched to a gene: 9. The CDR3 extends over 15 amino acids. Germline V gene sequence: CDR1 LNHDA, CDR2 SQIVND (reference sequence). For the CDR3, the DNA is TGTGCCAGTAGTATTAACAGGGGGCGGTCAGGTGGCTACACCTTC. Amino acid sequence: CASSINRGRSGGYTF.

In this sample, this clone turned up a few times. The rearrangement links TRBV28 to TRBJ2-1; D is tentatively TRBD1 or TRBD2 (5 bases each). Trimming took off 10 bases at V and 4 bases at J, with 17 bases between the two ends. This CDR3 is 14 amino acids long. Germline V gives CDR1 MDHEN, CDR2 SYDVKM. This CDR3 is CAISGATIYNEQFF. DNA of the CDR3: TGTGCCATCTCCGGGGCTACCATATACAATGAGCAGTTCTTC.

This clone was found many times. The chain is built from TRBV7-8 and TRBJ2-7; the D is unclear. Germline V lookup: CDR1 SGHVS, CDR2 FQNEAQ. The V end lost 4 bases, the J end lost 4 bases, and 11 bases lay between the germline ends. The length of the CDR3 is 13 residues. This CDR3 reads CASSYLGKYEQYF. CDR3 nucleotides: TGTGCCAGCAGCTACTTGGGTAAATACGAGCAGTACTTC.

V usage is TRBV5-1 and J usage is TRBJ2-7; D is tentatively TRBD1 or TRBD2 (5 bases each). The CDR3 is 16 residues long. V dropped 6 bases and J dropped 3 bases, with 22 bases sitting between them. Germline V lookup: CDR1 SGHRS, CDR2 YFSETQ. DNA of the CDR3: TGCGCCAGCACACCAGGGAACGTTGGGAGAAGCTACGAGCAGTACTTC. Translation gives CASTPGNVGRSYEQYF.

The J gene is TRBJ2-7, the V gene TRBV11-2, with D possibly matching TRBD2 (5 bases). The CDR3 has 17 residues. The germline gives CDR1 SGHAT, CDR2 FQNNGV. With 3 bases removed from V and 2 bases from J, the gap between germline ends came to 20 bases. CDR3 region: CASSFRGNTYGAYEQYF. The CDR3 DNA sequence: TGTGCCAGCAGCTTTCGGGGAAACACCTACGGGGCCTACGAGCAGTACTTC.

The CDR3 reads CASGWPGSETQYF. In nucleotides, the CDR3 is TGTGCCAGCGGTTGGCCGGGATCAGAGACCCAGTACTTC. This chain links TRBV4-2 with TRBJ2-5; weak D call: TRBD2 (5 bases). Germline loops: CDR1 LGHNA, CDR2 YNFKEQ. Deletions cut 8 bases from V and 4 bases from J, with 14 bases between. The CDR3 has 13 amino acids.

This clone was detected a few times. The V and J genes are TRBV7-3 and TRBJ1-1; D uncertain. Per the germline V gene, CDR1 is SGHTA and CDR2 is FQGTGA. The germline V and J ends were trimmed by 2 bases and 2 bases, with 3 bases remaining between them. The length of the CDR3 is 12 residues. CDR3: CASSLSNTEAFF. CDR3 coding DNA: TGTGCCAGCAGCTTATCCAACACTGAAGCTTTCTTT.

Details on this clone: Distinct nucleotide sequences in the sample also encode this CDR3. The chain employs TRBV30 and TRBJ1-1; a possible D gene is TRBD1 (6 bases). V was shortened by 0 bases and J by 3 bases, with 11 bases between the two germline ends. CDR3 length: 14 amino acids. Germline V gene data show CDR1 as GTSNPN and CDR2 as SVGIG (reference sequence). The CDR3 region is CAWSVPRGDTEAFF. The DNA for the CDR3 is TGTGCCTGGAGTGTGCCCAGGGGAGACACTGAAGCTTTCTTT.

For this clone: Other DNA sequences within the sample encode an identical CDR3. The chain couples TRBV7-3 to TRBJ2-2; D call uncertain. Germline CDR1 SGHTA, CDR2 FQGTGA. This CDR3 is 14 amino acids long. V lost 2 bases and J lost 0, with 4 bases in between. CDR3 sequence (DNA): TGTGCCAGCAGCTTAGTGCCGAACACCGGGGAGCTGTTTTTT. Translated, it gives CASSLVPNTGELFF.

This clone was seen just once. V usage is TRBV6-6 and J usage is TRBJ2-5; TRBD2 aligns across 12 bases. Germline assignment: CDR1 MNHNY and CDR2 SVGAGI (reference sequence). V dropped 4 bases and J dropped 4; count of bases not matched to a gene: 7. This CDR3 is 16 amino acids long. This CDR3 reads CASSSTSGSSGETQYF. As DNA, the CDR3 is TGTGCCAGCAGTTCGACTAGCGGGAGTTCAGGAGAGACCCAGTACTTC.

V usage is TRBV5-4 and J usage is TRBJ2-1; 9 nucleotides align to TRBD2. This CDR3 contains 15 residues. Per the germline V gene, CDR1 is SGHNT and CDR2 is YYREEE (reference sequence). After removal of 4 bases from V and 5 bases from J, the junction contained 7 bases not matched to a gene. Written as DNA, the CDR3 is TGTGCCAGCAGCACTCGGACTAGCGCTCACAATGAGCAGTTCTTC. Translation: CASSTRTSAHNEQFF.

This clone occurred a few times. The rearrangement joins TRBV7-8 to TRBJ2-3; D not certain. This CDR3 is 11 amino acids long. V lost 1 base, J lost 5 bases, and 1 base lay in between. Germline values: CDR1 SGHVS, CDR2 FQNEAQ. The CDR3 DNA follows: TGTGCCAGCAGCTTAGAAGATACGCAGTATTTT. Protein product: CASSLEDTQYF. The entire variable domain, with the rest obtained from reference TRBV7-8 and TRBJ2-3, is as follows: GAGVSQSPRYKVAKRGQDVALRCDPISGHVSLFWYQQALGQGPEFLTYFQNEAQLDKSGLPSDRFFAERPEGSVSTLKIQRTQQEDSAVYLCASSLEDTQYFGPGTRLTVL.

This clone was recorded a few times. The chain uses TRBV19 and TRBJ2-5; no clear D gene. The germline CDR1 and CDR2 sequences are LNHDA and SQIVND (reference sequence). The CDR3 is made up of 11 amino acids. The V and J ends lost 8 bases and 5 bases respectively, with 9 bases between them. This CDR3 reads CASGGMETQYF. The DNA of the CDR3 is TGTGCCAGTGGTGGAATGGAGACCCAGTACTTC.

This rearrangement joins TRBV27 to TRBJ2-1; 11 bases fit TRBD2. This CDR3 has 16 amino acids. With 2 bases clipped from V and 2 bases from J, the junction kept 2 bases outside the gene matches. Germline V lookup: CDR1 MNHEY, CDR2 SMNVEV (reference sequence). This CDR3 reads CASSLGTSGTYNEQFF. CDR3 sequence (DNA): TGTGCCAGCAGTTTAGGGACTAGCGGTACCTACAATGAGCAGTTCTTC.

The chain has TRBV6-5 and TRBJ1-1, with 9 bases aligning to TRBD1. There are 12 residues in the CDR3. The trim removed 2 bases at V and 11 bases at J, leaving 3 bases unmatched. Germline values: CDR1 MNHEY, CDR2 SVGAGI. CDR3 nucleotide sequence: TGTGCCAGCAGTTACAGGACAGGGGTTGCTTTCTTT. Translating gives CASSYRTGVAFF.

The V and J genes are TRBV6-5 and TRBJ2-7; 7 bases match TRBD1. The ends lost 8 bases at V and 0 bases at J; junction bases unmatched: 4. Germline V gene sequence: CDR1 MNHEY, CDR2 SVGAGI. The CDR3 spans 13 residues. CDR3 nucleotides: TGTGCCAGCGCTGGGGACAGCTCCTACGAGCAGTACTTC. This translates into CASAGDSSYEQYF.

The genes are TRBV14 and TRBJ2-1; 11 bases line up with TRBD1. CDR3 length: 16 residues. With V trimmed by 3 bases and J by 4 bases, 5 bases remained unmatched. Looked up from germline, CDR1 is SGHDN and CDR2 is FVKESK. The CDR3, as DNA: TGTGCCAGCAGCCAGCCGGGACAGGGGGAATACAATGAGCAGTTCTTC. Translated: CASSQPGQGEYNEQFF.

The chain is built from TRBV19 and TRBJ2-3; D gene unclear. Germline CDR1 is LNHDA and CDR2 is SQIVND (reference sequence). Trimming removed 3 bases at V and 3 bases at J, with 10 bases between. The CDR3 runs to 14 residues. This chain's CDR3 is CASSIKAETDTQYF. As DNA, the CDR3 is TGTGCCAGTAGTATTAAGGCAGAAACAGATACGCAGTATTTT.

The CDR3 here is CASSLARLAGDRETQYF. The CDR3 DNA reads as TGTGCCAGCAGCTTAGCTCGTCTAGCGGGAGATCGGGAGACCCAGTACTTC. The chain has TRBV7-9 and TRBJ2-5, with 10 bases identical to TRBD2. Trimming took 0 bases from V and 5 from J; bases not matched to a gene: 9. This CDR3 has 17 residues. Germline CDR1 and CDR2: SEHNR and FQNEAQ (reference sequence).

In this sample, this clone turned up many times. The chain couples TRBV10-3 to TRBJ1-2; D call uncertain. The germline V and J ends were trimmed by 1 base and 4 bases, with 4 bases remaining between them. CDR3 length: 12 residues. From germline, CDR1 is ENHRY and CDR2 SYGVKD. Here the CDR3 DNA reads TGTGCCATCAGTGAGTTACCCTATGGCTACACCTTC. Its translation: CAISELPYGYTF.

V usage is TRBV9 and J usage is TRBJ2-2, with a tentative D call TRBD1 (6 bases). This CDR3 has 14 amino acids. V lost 4 bases and J lost 4, with 11 bases in between. CDR1 and CDR2 from the germline V gene are SGDLS and YYNGEE. In DNA, the CDR3 is TGTGCCAGCAGCCCCCGGACAGTCACCGGGGAGCTGTTTTTT. Translating gives CASSPRTVTGELFF.

This clone was recorded a few times. Other DNA sequences in the sample encode the same CDR3. V is TRBV11-2 and J is TRBJ2-7, with TRBD2 as a possible D gene (6 bases). The CDR3 loop spans 15 amino acids. The germline V gene has CDR1 SGHAT and CDR2 FQNNGV. V lost 4 bases and J lost 2, with 15 bases in between. The CDR3 here is CASSWGTGPTYEQYF. The DNA of the CDR3 is TGTGCCAGCAGCTGGGGGACTGGCCCCACCTACGAGCAGTACTTC.

V gene TRBV18 combines with J gene TRBJ2-7; perhaps TRBD2 as D (6 bases). V was cut by 3 bases and J by 4 bases, with 16 bases left in between. CDR3 length equals 15 residues. Germline V gene sequence: CDR1 KGHSH, CDR2 LQKENI. This CDR3 reads CASSPERVWRYEQYF. The CDR3 DNA is TGTGCCAGCTCACCGGAGCGGGTATGGAGGTACGAGCAGTACTTC.

CDR3 protein: CASSYQAGRPQHF. CDR3 sequence (DNA): TGTGCCAGCAGTTACCAGGCAGGCAGGCCCCAGCATTTT. The chain employs TRBV6-6 and TRBJ1-5; D is unresolved. Germline loops: CDR1 MNHNY, CDR2 SVGAGI (reference sequence). Trimming removed 2 bases from V and 9 bases from J, with 11 bases in between. The CDR3 has 13 amino acids.

V and J are TRBV5-1 and TRBJ1-3, with a tentative D call TRBD1 (6 bases). The germline V gene has CDR1 SGHRS and CDR2 YFSETQ. V dropped 7 bases and J dropped 1 base, with 9 bases sitting between them. This CDR3 is 13 amino acids long. The CDR3 sequence: CASSGTSGNTIYF. Here the CDR3 DNA reads TGCGCCAGCTCCGGGACATCTGGAAACACCATATATTTT.